This T cell receptor beta chain appears in the sequencing data of a study of metastatic and nonmetastatic thyroid tumors. Authors' data handling: Between-group CDR3 differences, defined by clinicopathological status, yielded a distant-metastasis classifier for papillary thyroid cancer. TCRdb ran MiXCR on the PCR reads. The V and J calls and clone size come from TCRdb's table, not from the authors' own analysis. The profile shows 20,000 to 25,000 clones, around a third of them singletons. Ahead of thyroid surgery, no patient had received treatment of any kind. This clone has a handful of counts. Per germline, CDR1 MDHEN and CDR2 SYDVKM. The CDR3 is 12 amino acids. The V and J ends lost 2 bases and 9 bases respectively, with 8 bases between them.

J is TRBJ2-1 and V is TRBV28; D unresolved. Material: blood. The receptor's source is a female donor with papillary thyroid cancer or a benign thyroid nodule (not recorded which). Some clones in this sample may be carry-over from other donors' samples. The CDR3 nucleotides are TGTGCCAGCAGTTTAGGTTCCACTGAGCAGTTCTTC. Amino acids: CASSLGSTEQFF.